The 14 T cell receptor beta chains reported below all come from one sample, sequenced in a study of cytomegalovirus exposure and HLA in healthy donors. Both 60 Vbeta primers and 13 Jbeta primers went into the PCR. Sequenced by immunoSEQ multiplex PCR; TCRdb stores in-frame clones only, minus some. The sample yields about 200,000 clones, 65% to 85% seen once. The sample consisted of PBMCs. Every receptor here comes from a woman aged 25-40 years in good health and CMV-seronegative.

This sequence joins TRBV5-4 and TRBJ2-4, with D perhaps TRBD1 (5 bases). CDR1 and CDR2 (germline): SGHNT, YYREEE (reference sequence). The CDR3 sequence is 13 residues long. Trimming removed 4 bases from V and 15 bases from J, with 20 bases in between. The CDR3 sequence: CASSLDPTEFTYF. DNA for the CDR3: TGTGCCAGCAGCCTAGACCCGACAGAGTTTACGTACTTC.

This clone was counted once. The rearrangement uses TRBV7-2 and TRBJ1-2; D perhaps matches TRBD1 (6 bases). Between the trimmed V and J ends, which lost 1 base and 4 bases, there was a span of 10 bases. Looked up from germline, CDR1 is SGHTA and CDR2 is FQGNSA. The CDR3 runs 14 residues. CDR3 in DNA: TGTGCCAGCAGCTTAGTAGGACAGCGCTATGGCTACACCTTC. Translated: CASSLVGQRYGYTF.

V gene TRBV7-9 combines with J gene TRBJ1-1; D not certain. With 3 bases removed from V and 4 bases from J, the gap between germline ends came to 3 bases. The CDR3 length is 11 residues. Germline V CDR1 and CDR2: SEHNR, FQNEAQ (reference sequence). The CDR3 sequence is CASSFRTEAFF. The CDR3 DNA is TGTGCCAGCAGCTTCCGCACTGAAGCTTTCTTT.

This chain joins TRBV11-2 and TRBJ2-7; D gene ambiguous. Germline CDR1 SGHAT, CDR2 FQNNGV. V was trimmed by 3 bases and J by 0 bases, leaving 12 bases between them. The CDR3 sequence is 15 residues long. The CDR3 here is CASSFGGRNSYEQYF. CDR3 DNA sequence: TGTGCCAGCAGCTTCGGCGGCCGAAACTCCTACGAGCAGTACTTC.

The J gene is TRBJ2-1, the V gene TRBV5-1, with 7 nucleotides matching TRBD1. CDR3 length equals 15 residues. CDR1 is SGHRS and CDR2 is YFSETQ in the germline V gene. Losses at the gene ends were 3 bases for V and 5 bases for J; bases not matched to a gene: 8. For the CDR3, the DNA is TGCGCCAGCAGCTCCGGGACAGCGACCCACAATGAGCAGTTCTTC. Protein product: CASSSGTATHNEQFF.

The rearrangement links TRBV5-6 to TRBJ2-1, with TRBD2 identical over 7 bases. Germline V lookup: CDR1 SGHDT, CDR2 YYEEEE. The CDR3 length is 13 residues. V gave up 3 bases and J gave up 8 bases; unmatched junction bases: 5. The CDR3 nucleotides read TGTGCCAGCAGCTGGGCGGGAGAAGATGAGCAGTTCTTC. This codes for CASSWAGEDEQFF.

This chain connects TRBV19 to TRBJ2-2; the match to TRBD1 covers 8 bases. From germline, CDR1 is LNHDA and CDR2 SQIVND (reference sequence). V gave up 7 bases and J gave up 6 bases; unmatched junction bases: 10. CDR3 length: 15 amino acids. CDR3 in DNA: TGTGCCAGTAACCCTTGGACAGGGCGGGCCGGGGAGCTGTTTTTT. This sequence encodes CASNPWTGRAGELFF.

This clone has just a few counts. V gene TRBV7-9 combines with J gene TRBJ2-7; 9 positions agree with TRBD2. Germline trimming cut 6 bases from V and 5 bases from J; bases unmatched to any gene: 11. The CDR3 has 15 amino acids. Germline-derived CDR1 and CDR2 are SEHNR and FQNEAQ (reference sequence). The CDR3, as DNA: TGTGCCAGCAGTCATTCCGGGACTAGCTTACACGAGCAGTACTTC. This codes for CASSHSGTSLHEQYF.

The CDR3 loop is CASSLGPVGNQPQHF. CDR3 in DNA: TGTGCCAGCAGCTTAGGCCCGGTGGGCAATCAGCCCCAGCATTTT. This chain connects TRBV7-2 to TRBJ1-5; D is unresolved. Trimming pared 1 base from V and 2 bases from J, leaving 9 bases between. The CDR3 loop spans 15 amino acids. Germline V gene lookup returns CDR1 SGHTA and CDR2 FQGNSA. The variable domain in full, completed from reference TRBV7-2 and TRBJ1-5, reads GAGVSQSPSNKVTEKGKDVELRCDPISGHTALYWYRQSLGQGLEFLIYFQGNSAPDKSGLPSDRFSAERTGGSVSTLTIQRTQQEDSAVYLCASSLGPVGNQPQHFGDGTRLSIL.

The chain joins TRBV5-1 to TRBJ1-1; 10 bases fit TRBD1. The CDR3 spans 15 residues. From germline, CDR1 is SGHRS and CDR2 YFSETQ. Trimming at V came to 4 bases and at J to 4 bases, leaving 7 bases not matched to a gene. The CDR3 DNA reads TGCGCCAGCAGCATGGACAGGGGGTCTGGCACTGAAGCTTTCTTT. The encoded protein is CASSMDRGSGTEAFF.

The V and J genes are TRBV18 and TRBJ1-1; 7 nucleotides align to TRBD1. CDR1 and CDR2 (germline): KGHSH, LQKENI. The ends lost 2 bases at V and 8 bases at J; junction bases unmatched: 8. This CDR3 has 14 amino acids. DNA for the CDR3: TGTGCCAGCTCACCAGACGGGACAGCGGCCGAAGCTTTCTTT. Its translation: CASSPDGTAAEAFF. The variable domain in full, completed from reference TRBV18 and TRBJ1-1, reads NAGVMQNPRHLVRRRGQEARLRCSPMKGHSHVYWYRQLPEEGLKFMVYLQKENIIDESGMPKERFSAEFPKEGPSILRIQQVVRGDSAAYFCASSPDGTAAEAFFGQGTRLTVV.

The chain uses TRBV5-5 and TRBJ2-7, with 8 bases that match TRBD1. CDR3 size: 15 residues. V was pared by 4 bases and J by 0 bases, with 6 bases of the junction left unmatched. Germline V lookup: CDR1 SGHKS, CDR2 YYEKEE (reference sequence). CDR3: CASSLGTGDSYEQYF. The CDR3 DNA reads as TGTGCCAGCAGCCTCGGGACAGGAGACTCCTACGAGCAGTACTTC. The complete variable domain, with remaining parts taken from reference TRBV5-5 and TRBJ2-7, reads DAGVTQSPTHLIKTRGQQVTLRCSPISGHKSVSWYQQVLGQGPQFIFQYYEKEERGRGNFPDRFSARQFPNYSSELNVNALLLGDSALYLCASSLGTGDSYEQYFGPGTRLTVT.

The chain uses TRBV6-5 and TRBJ2-5, with 8 nucleotides matching TRBD2. Germline CDR1 reads MNHEY; CDR2 reads SVGAGI. The CDR3 length is 15 residues. V shed 5 bases and J 1 base; nucleotides not matched to a gene: 6. CDR3 coding DNA: TGTGCCAGCAGTATGGCGGGAGGACTCCAAGAGACCCAGTACTTC. Translated: CASSMAGGLQETQYF.

This clone was detected a few times. The chain uses TRBV7-8 and TRBJ2-3; 7 positions agree with TRBD1. V was pared by 4 bases and J by 0 bases, with 4 bases of the junction left unmatched. The CDR3 is 15 residues long. CDR1 is SGHVS and CDR2 is FQNEAQ in the germline V gene. The CDR3 here is CASSSGQTSTDTQYF. The CDR3 DNA reads as TGTGCCAGCAGCTCGGGACAGACTAGCACAGATACGCAGTATTTT.